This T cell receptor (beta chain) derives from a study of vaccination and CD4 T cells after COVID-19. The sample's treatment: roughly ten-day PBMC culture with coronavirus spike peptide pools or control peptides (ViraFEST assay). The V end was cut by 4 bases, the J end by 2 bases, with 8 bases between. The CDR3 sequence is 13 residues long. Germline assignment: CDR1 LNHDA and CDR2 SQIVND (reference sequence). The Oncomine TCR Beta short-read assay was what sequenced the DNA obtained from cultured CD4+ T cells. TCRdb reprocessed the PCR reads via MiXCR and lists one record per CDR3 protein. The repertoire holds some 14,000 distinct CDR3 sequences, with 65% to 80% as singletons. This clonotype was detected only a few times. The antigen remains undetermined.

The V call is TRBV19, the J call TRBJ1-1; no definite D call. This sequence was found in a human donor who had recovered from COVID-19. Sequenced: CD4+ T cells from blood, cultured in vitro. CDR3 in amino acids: CASSRGRNTEAFF. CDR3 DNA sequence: TGTGCCAGTAGTAGGGGTCGAAACACTGAAGCTTTCTTT.